Included here is one T cell receptor (beta chain) sequence, with context. Its antigen is as yet unknown. The data stem from a study of CD8 T cells in ankylosing spondylitis. Study-level points and caveats: Ankylosing spondylitis blood appeared to carry a characteristic TCR beta motif of roughly 8 highly homologous variants. The clones that were linked to disease were reported to be significantly enriched in matched synovial fluid samples from ankylosing spondylitis patients. Disease-linked clones, CD8+, were relatively rare in peripheral blood.

Making the TCR beta libraries involved quantitative 5'-RACE with molecular barcodes. MiXCR, applied by TCRdb to the 5' RACE reads, yields one record per CDR3 protein. The table shows 200,000 to 250,000 distinct CDR3 sequences, with 7% to 8% occurring only once. There are 15 residues in the CDR3. V shed 0 bases, J shed 3 bases, and the junction held 5 bases outside the gene matches. Germline CDR1 is SNHLY and CDR2 is FYNNEI. Specimen: blood, either unsorted or a sorted T cell fraction (not recorded which). This TCR came from a male donor with ankylosing spondylitis. V and J are TRBV2 and TRBJ2-7, with TRBD1 matching 7 bases. The CDR3 DNA is TGTGCCAGCAGTGAAGCTTTGGGACAGATCTACGAGCAGTACTTC. Encoded protein: CASSEALGQIYEQYF. Together with reference TRBV2 and TRBJ2-7, the CDR3 gives the full variable domain: EPEVTQTPSHQVTQMGQEVILRCVPISNHLYFYWYRQILGQKVEFLVSFYNNEISEKSEIFDDQFSVERPDGSNFTLKIRSTKLEDSAMYFCASSEALGQIYEQYFGPGTRLTVT.